This passage covers 27 T cell receptor delta chains from one sample sequenced in a study of gamma-delta T cells after stem cell transplantation. TCRdb processed the RT-PCR reads again with the CATT caller. The sample lists fewer than 3,000 delta-chain clones; less than 3% were seen once. Sequencing was performed on gamma-delta T cells. The origin of the receptors is a human donor. It is not recorded whose cells these are; they may come from a transplant donor.

This clone qualifies as medium-sized (0.01 to 0.1%). The genes are TRDV2 and TRDJ3; 9 bases align to TRDD3. Looked up from germline, CDR1 is GEAIGNYY and CDR2 is EKD. V gave up 0 bases and J gave up 0 bases; unmatched junction bases: 17. The CDR3 is 23 residues long. Written as DNA, the CDR3 is TGTGCCTGTGACACCGCGTTCCCGGACTGGGGGACCACGAGCTCCTGGGACACCCGACAGATGTTTTTC. Residues: CACDTAFPDWGTTSSWDTRQMFF.

By share of the sample, this clone is medium-sized. The chain is built from TRDV2 and TRDJ1; D is ambiguous. The V gene lost 4 bases and the J gene lost 0 bases, with 8 bases spanning the gap. From germline, CDR1 is GEAIGNYY and CDR2 EKD. The CDR3 contains 13 residues. CDR3 amino acids: CACDPLDTDKLIF. CDR3 DNA sequence: TGTGCCTGTGATCCGCTCGACACCGATAAACTCATCTTT.

The V and J genes are TRDV2 and TRDJ1; TRDD3 matches 9 bases. The CDR3 consists of 25 residues. V shed 0 bases and J 0 bases; nucleotides not matched to a gene: 31. Looked up from germline, CDR1 is GEAIGNYY and CDR2 is EKD. CDR3 in amino acids: CACDTVGLGMLSASGDTSHTDKLIF. The CDR3 DNA sequence: TGTGCCTGTGACACCGTAGGTCTGGGGATGCTTTCCGCGTCTGGGGATACGAGTCACACCGATAAACTCATCTTT.

As for this clone: The translation of this DNA and the TCRdb protein of a much larger clone differ at residue 17, probably owing to a read error; the protein shown here is translated from the DNA. The chain uses TRDV2 and TRDJ1; 9 nucleotides line up with TRDD3. V was pared by 1 base and J by 3 bases, with 26 bases of the junction left unmatched. Germline lookup yields CDR1 GEAIGNYY and CDR2 EKD. This CDR3 is built from 22 residues. The CDR3 DNA sequence: TGTGCCTGTGACACGATGCTGTCACGGCCTGACGCTGGGGATACGCAGCCCGATAAACTCATCTTT. Encoded protein: CACDTMLSRPDAGDTQPDKLIF.

Within the sample, this clone is medium-sized (0.01 to 0.1%). V is TRDV2 and J is TRDJ1, with TRDD3 matching over 10 bases. V gave up 3 bases and J gave up 0 bases; unmatched junction bases: 12. CDR3 size: 18 residues. Germline V gene data show CDR1 as GEAIGNYY and CDR2 as EKD. CDR3 nucleotide sequence: TGTGCCTGTGACCCGGTCCTTGGGGGATACCGGTACACCGATAAACTCATCTTT. Translated: CACDPVLGGYRYTDKLIF.

To note about this clone: The protein TCRdb gives is from a much larger clone and does not agree with this DNA's translation at residue 8, likely a read error; the protein shown here comes from the DNA. This CDR3 reads CACDSLMVDRIADKLIF. For the CDR3, the DNA is TGTGCCTGTGACTCTCTCATGGTGGATCGCATCGCCGATAAACTCATCTTT. The chain links TRDV2 to TRDJ1; D remains unclear. This CDR3 has 17 residues. Trimming left V 3 bases short and J 3 bases short, with 22 bases between. Looked up from germline, CDR1 is GEAIGNYY and CDR2 is EKD.

As for this clone: Since a far larger clone is one base different, this is likely a read error. This sample also contains other DNA sequences that code for the same CDR3. J is TRDJ1 and V is TRDV2, with TRDD3 matching over 9 bases. After removal of 0 bases from V and 0 bases from J, the junction contained 13 bases not matched to a gene. This CDR3 has 19 amino acids. Germline lookup yields CDR1 GEAIGNYY and CDR2 EKD. CDR3 sequence reads: CACDTVLGDPFPYTDKLIF. The DNA of the CDR3 is TGTGCCTGTGACACCGTGCTGGGGGATCCGTTCCCGTACACCGATAAACTCATCTTT.

Only a few counts were recorded for this clone. This DNA translates differently at residue 9 from the TCRdb protein, which is that of a much larger clone; a read error is likely, and the protein shown is the DNA's own translation. This chain joins TRDV2 and TRDJ1; D unclear. The CDR3 is 15 amino acids. Germline assignment: CDR1 GEAIGNYY and CDR2 EKD. V lost 0 bases and J 0 bases, leaving 10 bases between the germline ends. This CDR3 reads CACDTIGLNTDKLIF. In DNA form, the CDR3 reads TGTGCCTGTGACACCATTGGCCTTAACACCGATAAACTCATCTTT.

This clone has a handful of counts. A far more abundant clone sits one base away, making this likely a read error. This sample includes further DNA sequences coding for the same CDR3. V is TRDV2 and J is TRDJ1; 13 nucleotides agree with TRDD3. CDR1 GEAIGNYY and CDR2 EKD come from the germline V gene. The CDR3 covers 18 residues. Written as DNA, the CDR3 is TGTGCTTGTGACACACTAGAACTGGGGGATACGCGCACCGATAAACTCATCTTT. Its translation is CACDTLELGDTRTDKLIF.

This clone has just a few counts. V gene TRDV2 combines with J gene TRDJ1, with 9 nucleotides matching TRDD3. The V and J ends lost 4 bases and 0 bases, in that order; junction bases with no gene match: 11. There are 17 residues in the CDR3. Germline CDR1 is GEAIGNYY and CDR2 is EKD. In DNA form, the CDR3 reads TGTGCCTGTGAGGGAATTACTGGGGGACAATACACCGATAAACTCATCTTT. Its protein is CACEGITGGQYTDKLIF.

This clone was seen more than once but under ten times. A read error is possible here, since a much larger clone lies one base away. Other nucleotide sequences from this sample produce the same CDR3. The J gene is TRDJ3, the V gene TRDV2; 13 nucleotides agree with TRDD3. The CDR3 sequence is 20 residues long. Germline V CDR1 and CDR2: GEAIGNYY, EKD. The junction had 10 bases not matched to a gene; V was cut back by 1 base and J by 5 bases. CDR3 sequence reads: CACDTPLGDTSNRDTRQMFF. CDR3 nucleotides: TGTGCCTGTGACACTCCACTGGGGGATACGTCAAACCGGGACACCCGACAGATGTTTTTC.

For this clone: The protein given by TCRdb reflects a much larger clone and differs at residue 12 from this DNA's translation, likely from a read error; the protein shown is the DNA's translation. The V and J genes are TRDV2 and TRDJ1; possible D gene TRDD3, 6 bases. The CDR3 contains 17 residues. Germline V gene sequence: CDR1 GEAIGNYY, CDR2 EKD. V was trimmed by 0 bases and J by 4 bases, leaving 20 bases between them. The DNA for the CDR3 is TGTGCCTGTGACACCGTTTATAGGGGGGGAACCATCGATAAACTCATCTTT. Its protein product is CACDTVYRGGTIDKLIF.

This clone is labeled medium-sized. The gene calls are TRDV2 and TRDJ1, with D hard to call. CDR3 length: 14 residues. The V end was cut by 0 bases, the J end by 1 base, with 8 bases between. CDR1 and CDR2 (germline): GEAIGNYY, EKD. CDR3 DNA sequence: TGTGCCTGTGACACCGTAACTGCCACCGATAAACTCATCTTT. Translating gives CACDTVTATDKLIF.

This clone is deemed medium-sized. This is likely an artifact of a read error, given a far larger clone one base away. J is TRDJ1 and V is TRDV2; a weak D match, TRDD3 (6 bases). The CDR3 has 17 amino acids. CDR1 and CDR2 (germline): GEAIGNYY, EKD. V lost 2 bases to trimming and J lost 2 bases, with 20 bases between them. Here the CDR3 reads CACDKVGAPAVTDKLIF. The CDR3 nucleotides are TGTGCCTGTGACAAAGTGGGGGCTCCAGCTGTGACCGATAAACTCATCTTT.

With respect to this clone: A single base separates this from a much larger clone, so it may be a read error. This specimen includes other DNA sequences encoding the same CDR3. This chain uses TRDV2 with TRDJ3; 10 bases line up with TRDD3. Germline assignment: CDR1 GEAIGNYY and CDR2 EKD. This CDR3 is 20 amino acids long. In nucleotides, the CDR3 is TGTGCCTGTGACCTAGTTTTGGGGGATACCGTCTCCTGGGACACCCGACAGATGTTCTTC. Amino acids: CACDLVLGDTVSWDTRQMFF.

As regards this clone: Since a much larger clone is just one base distant, this may be a read error. Other DNA variants within this sample encode the same CDR3. V gene TRDV2 combines with J gene TRDJ1, with 7 bases that match TRDD3. From germline, CDR1 is GEAIGNYY and CDR2 EKD. The CDR3 sequence is 16 residues long. The trim removed 3 bases at V and 0 bases at J, leaving 9 bases unmatched. In DNA form, the CDR3 reads TGTGCCTGTGACCCCGTGCTGGGGGGTTACACCGATAAACTCATCTTT. Protein: CACDPVLGGYTDKLIF.

A few counts support this clone. This chain connects TRDV2 to TRDJ1, with TRDD3 matching over 8 bases. Unmatched junction bases numbered 12, after V lost 1 base and J lost 0 bases. Germline-derived CDR1 and CDR2 are GEAIGNYY and EKD. This CDR3 spans 18 amino acids. DNA of the CDR3: TGTGCCTGTGACACGCTTCTGGGGGACCCGACATACACCGATAAACTCATCTTT. Translation: CACDTLLGDPTYTDKLIF.

As concerns this clone: With only one base between it and a far larger clone, this is likely a read error. Other DNA sequences in the sample encode the same CDR3. The genes are TRDV2 and TRDJ1; 11 bases fit TRDD3. This CDR3 has 18 residues. The V gene's germline CDR1 is GEAIGNYY and CDR2 EKD. The CDR3 sequence is CACDSVLGDKGDTDKLIF. CDR3 in DNA: TGTGCCTGTGACAGTGTACTGGGGGATAAGGGGGACACCGATAAACTCATTTTT.

This clone was seen more than once but under ten times. TCRdb lists the protein of a much larger clone for this DNA, which differs at residue 3, so this is likely a read error; the protein given here is translated from the DNA itself. CDR3 sequence: CARDPVLGDTSITYTDKLIF. DNA of the CDR3: TGTGCCCGTGACCCCGTTCTGGGGGATACTTCCATAACGTACACCGATAAACTCATCTTT. This rearrangement joins TRDV2 to TRDJ1, with TRDD3 identical over 11 bases. This CDR3 has 20 residues. Germline values: CDR1 GEAIGNYY, CDR2 EKD.

On this clone: TCRdb's protein for this DNA is that of a much larger clone and differs from the translation at residue 3, likely a read error; the protein shown is the DNA translation. The chain couples TRDV2 to TRDJ1, with TRDD3 matching 12 bases. CDR1 and CDR2 (germline): GEAIGNYY, EKD. The length of the CDR3 is 19 residues. The CDR3 loop reads CARDPVLGDTQLYTDKLIF. The CDR3 DNA reads TGTGCCCGTGACCCGGTACTGGGGGATACACAGTTGTACACCGATAAACTCATCTTT.

By its share, this clone is large (0.1 to 1%). The V and J genes are TRDV2 and TRDJ1, with TRDD3 matching 11 bases. This CDR3 has 17 amino acids. In germline, CDR1 is GEAIGNYY, CDR2 EKD. V lost 4 bases to trimming and J lost 1 base; unmatched junction nucleotides: 10. The CDR3 DNA follows: TGTGCCTGTGAGGGAATTACTGGGGGATATGGCACCGATAAACTCATCTTT. Protein product: CACEGITGGYGTDKLIF.

This clone was picked up a small number of times. The chain recombines TRDV2 with TRDJ1; 13 nucleotides align to TRDD3. V lost 2 bases to trimming and J lost 0 bases; unmatched junction nucleotides: 8. The V gene's germline CDR1 is GEAIGNYY and CDR2 EKD. There are 18 residues in the CDR3. This chain's CDR3 is CACDMILGDTYYTDKLIF. CDR3 DNA: TGTGCCTGTGACATGATACTGGGGGATACGTATTACACCGATAAACTCATCTTT.

The chain uses TRDV2 and TRDJ1; 13 bases align to TRDD3. The germline V gene has CDR1 GEAIGNYY and CDR2 EKD. With V trimmed by 0 bases and J by 0 bases, 21 bases remained unmatched. The CDR3 length is 23 residues. This CDR3 is CACDTILGDTRDRKDVYTDKLIF. CDR3 coding DNA: TGTGCCTGTGACACCATACTGGGGGATACGCGGGACCGCAAGGACGTTTACACCGATAAACTCATCTTT.

This clone has just a few counts. The protein TCRdb gives is from a much larger clone and does not agree with this DNA's translation at residue 10, likely a read error; the protein shown here comes from the DNA. The V gene is TRDV2, the J gene TRDJ1; D is perhaps TRDD3 (6 bases). V lost 3 bases and J lost 5, with 18 bases in between. The CDR3 runs 15 residues. Germline V gene lookup returns CDR1 GEAIGNYY and CDR2 EKD. The CDR3, as DNA: TGTGCCTGTGACCCCTTGGGGGTAACAGAGGATAAACTCATCTTT. Residues: CACDPLGVTEDKLIF.

This clone was seen a handful of times. The protein in TCRdb stems from a much larger clone and differs at residue 11 from this DNA's translation, likely a read error; here the protein is translated from the DNA. The chain uses TRDV2 and TRDJ1, with TRDD3 identical over 7 bases. This CDR3 is built from 17 residues. The V gene end was trimmed by 0 bases and the J gene end by 0 bases; junction bases not matched to a gene: 9. The germline CDR1 and CDR2 sequences are GEAIGNYY and EKD. The CDR3 nucleotides read TGTGCCTGTGACACCCTCGGGGATAGGGACCACACCGATAAACTCATCTTT. As protein: CACDTLGDRDHTDKLIF.

By share of the sample, this clone is large. At the DNA level, this CDR3 is encoded by other sequences in the same sample as well. The V gene is TRDV2, the J gene TRDJ1, with D hard to call. The CDR3 is 13 amino acids. V lost 4 bases, J lost 2 bases, and 10 bases lay in between. CDR1 and CDR2 (germline): GEAIGNYY, EKD. The CDR3 nucleotides are TGTGCCTGTGATCCTCTGTTGACCGATAAACTCATCTTT. It specifies CACDPLLTDKLIF.

This clone is termed medium-sized. V is TRDV2 and J is TRDJ1, with TRDD3 identical over 11 bases. The CDR3 is made up of 19 amino acids. Germline-derived CDR1 and CDR2 are GEAIGNYY and EKD. V lost 0 bases to trimming and J lost 4 bases; unmatched junction nucleotides: 15. CDR3: CACDTVGGGYEGWDDKLIF. Written as DNA, the CDR3 is TGTGCCTGTGACACCGTCGGTGGGGGATACGAGGGTTGGGACGATAAACTCATCTTT.